The T cell receptor beta chain under discussion was sequenced for a study of T cell repertoires in cytomegalovirus infection. TCRdb re-analysed the reads in MiXCR, keeping a single row per CDR3 protein. Counted here are 300,000 to 400,000 distinct CDR3 sequences, 8% to 9.5% occurring once; the ten biggest clones make up roughly 4.5%. Trimming removed 4 bases at V and 2 bases at J, with 14 bases between. From germline, CDR1 is LGHNA and CDR2 YSLEER. CDR3 length: 15 amino acids. This chain links TRBV4-3 with TRBJ1-2; D remains unclear. Sequenced sample: PBMCs. The clonotype comes from a human donor in good health (CMV status not recorded). Some clones in this sample may be carry-over from other donors' samples. CDR3 nucleotides: TGCGCCAGCAGCCCGTCCCCGCGGCAGAACTATGGCTACACCTTC. Its protein is CASSPSPRQNYGYTF.